The rows below give T cell receptor beta chains drawn from one sample of a study of technical replicates of blood from several donors. TCRdb's table, derived via immunoSEQ multiplex PCR, lists solely in-frame clones and lacks some. The sample holds 14,000 or so clones; 70% to 90% are singletons and the top ten take under 14%. The sample was PBMCs. Receptor source: a human donor in good health. CDR3s include the opening cysteine and the closing phenylalanine or tryptophan. D genes are given only for firm matches. Expanded clones are given a class, and other clones once, few, many or no size at all.

clone size	D gene	V gene	J gene	CDR3 DNA	CDR3 protein
few	-	TRBV2	TRBJ2-5	TGTGCCAGCAGGACGGGGACCCAGTACTTC	CASRTGTQYF
-	-	TRBV19	TRBJ2-2	TGTGCCAGTAGAGAGAGACAGACGAACACCGGGGAGCTGTTTTTT	CASRERQTNTGELFF
-	-	TRBV14	TRBJ2-3	TGTGCCAGCAGCCAAGACCCAGGGTTAAGCACAGATACGCAGTATTTT	CASSQDPGLSTDTQYF
few	-	TRBV6-5	TRBJ1-1	TGTGCCAGCAGTGCACGGCCCGGGGTGGGGACTGAAGCTTTCTTT	CASSARPGVGTEAFF
-	-	TRBV28	TRBJ2-2	TGTGCCAGCAGTTTTGAGGGTCGCTTCAGGAGCGGCGACACCGGGGAGCTGTTTTTT	CASSFEGRFRSGDTGELFF
-	TRBD1	TRBV18	TRBJ2-7	TGTGCCAGCTCACCATTCACCGGGACAGCTCCTTACGAGCAGTACTTC	CASSPFTGTAPYEQYF
-	TRBD2	TRBV7-2	TRBJ2-7	TGTGCCAGCAGCTTAGGGGGAGGGAGGTATTTCGGTAACGAGCAGTACTTC	CASSLGGGRYFGNEQYF
-	TRBD2	TRBV28	TRBJ2-7	TGTGCCAGCAGTAGGGACTACTCTGTCGAGCAGTACTTC	CASSRDYSVEQYF
-	-	TRBV5-6	TRBJ2-1	TGTGCCAGCAGCTTGTTGGCGGGCGGGTCTCTCCAGTTCTTC	CASSLLAGGSLQFF
-	TRBD2	TRBV7-9	TRBJ2-3	TGTGCCAGCAGCCCAGGGACTAGCGGGAGAACAGATACGCAGTATTTT	CASSPGTSGRTDTQYF
-	TRBD2	TRBV7-9	TRBJ2-5	TGTGCCAGCAGCCCCGGGGGGGAGAGGGAGACCCAGTACTTC	CASSPGGERETQYF
-	TRBD2	TRBV5-1	TRBJ2-7	TGCGCCAGCAGCCCCCTAGGACTAGCGGCAACCTACGAGCAGTACTTC	CASSPLGLAATYEQYF
-	TRBD1	TRBV30	TRBJ1-2	TGTGCCTGGACACAGGGGGATGGCTACACCTTC	CAWTQGDGYTF
-	TRBD1	TRBV18	TRBJ2-7	TGTGCCAGCTCACCACCGTCACAGGGGGCCCACGAGCAGTACTTC	CASSPPSQGAHEQYF
-	TRBD2	TRBV6-5	TRBJ2-2	TGTGCCAGCAGTTACTCGACTAGCGGGATCGCCGGGGAGCTGTTTTTT	CASSYSTSGIAGELFF
-	TRBD2	TRBV19	TRBJ2-2	TGTGCCAGTAGTATCCGGGGGGAGGGCACCGGGGAGCTGTTTTTT	CASSIRGEGTGELFF
once	-	TRBV7-9	TRBJ2-3	TGTGCCAGCAGCCAGGGACACTATACCACAGATACGCAGTATTTT	CASSQGHYTTDTQYF
-	-	TRBV18	TRBJ1-1	TGTGCCAGCTCACCAATGGGGAGCCTGGAGACTGAAGCTTTCTTT	CASSPMGSLETEAFF
-	-	TRBV28	TRBJ1-4	TGTGCCAGCAGCACTCTATCAACTAATGAAAAACTGTTTTTT	CASSTLSTNEKLFF
-	TRBD1	TRBV6-5	TRBJ1-2	TGTGCCAGCAGTGAAGACAGGGGGCGGGATGGCTACACCTTC	CASSEDRGRDGYTF
-	-	TRBV6-1	TRBJ2-2	TGTGCCAGCAGGGAACACATTCATGGGGAGCTGTTTTTT	CASREHIHGELFF
-	TRBD2	TRBV13	TRBJ2-3	TGTGCCAGCAGCACCCGAGCTAGCGGAGGAGATACGCAGTATTTT	CASSTRASGGDTQYF